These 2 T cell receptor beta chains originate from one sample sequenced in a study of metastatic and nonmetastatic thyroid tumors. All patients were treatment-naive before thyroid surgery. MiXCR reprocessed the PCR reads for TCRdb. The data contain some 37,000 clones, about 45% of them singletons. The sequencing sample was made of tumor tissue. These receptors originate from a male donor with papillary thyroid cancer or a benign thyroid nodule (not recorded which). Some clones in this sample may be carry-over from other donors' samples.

The CDR3 sequence: CASSWWDRAYNTEAFF. The CDR3 DNA is TGCGCCAGCAGCTGGTGGGACAGGGCGTATAACACTGAAGCTTTCTTT. The V call is TRBV5-1, the J call TRBJ1-1; 9 nucleotides line up with TRBD1. After removal of 3 bases from V and 2 bases from J, the junction contained 8 bases not matched to a gene. Germline V gene sequence: CDR1 SGHRS, CDR2 YFSETQ. CDR3 length: 16 amino acids.

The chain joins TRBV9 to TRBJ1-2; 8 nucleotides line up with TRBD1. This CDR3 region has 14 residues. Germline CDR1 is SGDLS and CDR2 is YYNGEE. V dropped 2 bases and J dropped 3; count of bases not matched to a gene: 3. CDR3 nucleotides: TGTGCCAGCAGCGTCAGGGGGCGCGACTATGGCTACACCTTC. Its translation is CASSVRGRDYGYTF. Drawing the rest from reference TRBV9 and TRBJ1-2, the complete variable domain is DSGVTQTPKHLITATGQRVTLRCSPRSGDLSVYWYQQSLDQGLQFLIQYYNGEERAKGNILERFSAQQFPDLHSELNLSSLELGDSALYFCASSVRGRDYGYTFGSGTRLTVV.